The 6 T cell receptor beta chains presented below share a single source sample, sequenced in a study of siplizumab effects on memory and regulatory T cells (dated by TCRdb to the late 2010s). Library preparation employed the immunoSEQ multiplex PCR assay. TCRdb obtained this table from immuneACCESS and retained in-frame rearrangements with V and J assigned. These tables miss some clones; where compared with another copy, unresolved V genes account for less than half of the shortfall, and the remainder is unexplained. This sample is represented by roughly 69,000 clones; less than 85% of them were singletons. The ten top clones hold 3.8% of the sample. Sequencing input: memory CD4+ T cells sorted from blood. The cell subset or site label for this specimen denotes: unstimulated CD4+ memory T cells. The origin of the receptors is a human donor in good health.

This rearrangement joins TRBV5-1 to TRBJ2-3; TRBD2 matches at 11 bases. CDR1 and CDR2 (germline): SGHRS, YFSETQ. The trim removed 3 bases at V and 5 bases at J, leaving 11 bases unmatched. This CDR3 has 17 amino acids. The CDR3, as DNA: TGCGCCAGCAGCTACCTTAGCGGGGGGGCTATGGGAGATACGCAGTATTTT. It encodes CASSYLSGGAMGDTQYF.

There are a few counts of this clone. This chain's CDR3 is CASSQDPPGLGRDTQYF. DNA of the CDR3: TGCGCCAGCAGCCAAGATCCCCCCGGATTAGGGCGGGATACGCAGTATTTT. The chain recombines TRBV4-1 with TRBJ2-3; D is undetermined. The V gene's germline CDR1 is MGHRA and CDR2 YSYEKL. This CDR3 is built from 17 residues. The V end was cut by 0 bases, the J end by 6 bases, with 19 bases between.

The chain couples TRBV4-1 to TRBJ1-5; D perhaps matches TRBD1 (6 bases). CDR1 MGHRA and CDR2 YSYEKL come from the germline V gene. The length of the CDR3 is 14 residues. V lost 6 bases and J 2 bases, leaving 11 bases between the germline ends. CDR3 sequence reads: CASSPGDGNQPQHF. CDR3 bases: TGCGCCAGCAGTCCAGGGGATGGCAATCAGCCCCAGCATTTT.

The gene calls are TRBV30 and TRBJ2-1; 8 bases fit TRBD2. The CDR3 is 11 amino acids. Germline loops: CDR1 GTSNPN, CDR2 SVGIG (reference sequence). The V segment lost 5 bases and the J segment 13 bases; nucleotides outside the gene matches: 7. This CDR3 is CAWDSGTSQFF. CDR3 bases: TGTGCCTGGGATTCGGGGACTAGTCAGTTCTTC.

The chain combines TRBV5-1 with TRBJ2-7; 10 bases are a match to TRBD1. CDR3 length: 14 amino acids. CDR1 SGHRS and CDR2 YFSETQ come from the germline V gene. V lost 4 bases, J lost 5 bases, and 6 bases stayed unmatched. This chain's CDR3 is CASSVTGTGDEQYF. The CDR3 DNA sequence: TGCGCCAGCAGCGTCACCGGGACAGGGGACGAGCAGTACTTC.

The chain uses TRBV4-1 and TRBJ2-3; D unclear. Germline CDR1 is MGHRA and CDR2 is YSYEKL. V lost 3 bases to trimming and J lost 2 bases, with 9 bases between them. This CDR3 has 14 residues. This CDR3 reads CASSQYRDTDTQYF. The CDR3 DNA follows: TGCGCCAGCAGCCAGTATAGAGACACAGATACGCAGTATTTT.